Presented here are 9 T cell receptor beta chains from one specimen sequenced in a study of T cell repertoires in cytomegalovirus infection (dated by TCRdb to between 2018 and 2021). Sequencing took place on an Illumina HiSeq 1500. TCRdb trimmed public reads at Q25 via fastp, called clones via MiXCR and kept in-frame beta chains. Each entry is one CDR3 protein sequence, shown with its most common DNA and genes. This sample comprises about 330,000 distinct CDR3 sequences, about 35% of them detected only once. The ten largest clones take up roughly 12% of the sample. Their antigens are not known. In the paper's terms, the treatment or condition label means: in vitro stimulation with specific CMV peptide epitopes to enrich CMV-specific T cells. The sequences come from cultured PBMCs, collected from culture after CMV antigen stimulation. The origin of the receptors is a human donor in good health (CMV status not recorded). Some clones in this sample may be carry-over from other donors' samples.

This clonotype was detected ten times or more. The chain joins TRBV7-2 to TRBJ1-4; perhaps TRBD1 as D (6 bases). Germline values: CDR1 SGHTA, CDR2 FQGNSA. The CDR3 runs 15 residues. V was trimmed by 8 bases and J by 7 bases, leaving 20 bases between them. The CDR3 nucleotides read TGTGCCAGCGGACTCTTCGGAACAGGGACTGAAAAACTGTTTTTT. Amino acid sequence: CASGLFGTGTEKLFF.

This clonotype was detected only a few times. The chain is built from TRBV7-6 and TRBJ1-2; D might be TRBD1 (6 bases). Trimming removed 5 bases from V and 2 bases from J, with 15 bases in between. CDR1 is SGHVS and CDR2 is FNYEAQ in the germline V gene. The CDR3 has 15 residues. CDR3 nucleotide sequence: TGTGCCAGCAGCCCCTCCACGGACAGAAACTATGGCTACACCTTC. It is translated as CASSPSTDRNYGYTF.

This clonotype has more than one count but fewer than ten. The chain combines TRBV27 with TRBJ2-1, with 8 bases that match TRBD1. CDR1 MNHEY and CDR2 SMNVEV come from the germline V gene (reference sequence). The CDR3 loop spans 16 amino acids. The V gene end was trimmed by 4 bases and the J gene end by 0 bases; junction bases not matched to a gene: 5. The CDR3 DNA reads as TGTGCCAGCAGTTCTGGGACAGGCCTCTCCTACAATGAGCAGTTCTTC. Protein product: CASSSGTGLSYNEQFF.

The chain joins TRBV19 to TRBJ2-3, with D hard to call. The CDR3 is made up of 14 amino acids. CDR1 and CDR2 from the germline V gene are LNHDA and SQIVND (reference sequence). Deletions cut 6 bases from V and 2 bases from J, with 12 bases between. CDR3 DNA sequence: TGTGCCAGTAGCCGACAAGCTCTCACAGATACGCAGTATTTT. This translates into CASSRQALTDTQYF.

This clonotype was seen many times. The CDR3 DNA is TGTGCCAGCAGCCCGACAGCTCTTAACTATGGCTACACCTTC. Its translation: CASSPTALNYGYTF. J is TRBJ1-2 and V is TRBV7-2; TRBD1 might be the D (5 bases). V was clipped by 5 bases and J by 1 base, with 11 bases between them. The CDR3 covers 14 residues. Per the germline V gene, CDR1 is SGHTA and CDR2 is FQGNSA. Supplemented by reference TRBV7-2 and TRBJ1-2, the full variable domain reads GAGVSQSPSNKVTEKGKDVELRCDPISGHTALYWYRQSLGQGLEFLIYFQGNSAPDKSGLPSDRFSAERTGGSVSTLTIQRTQQEDSAVYLCASSPTALNYGYTFGSGTRLTVV.

This clonotype was picked up many times. The chain is built from TRBV7-2 and TRBJ1-5, with D possibly matching TRBD1 (6 bases). V lost 5 bases to trimming and J lost 7 bases, with 18 bases between them. There are 15 residues in the CDR3. Germline V gene data show CDR1 as SGHTA and CDR2 as FQGNSA. The CDR3 DNA reads as TGTGCCAGCAGCCCTAGTCAGCCAGGGGAACAGCCCCAGCATTTT. Protein sequence: CASSPSQPGEQPQHF.

The chain uses TRBV6-5 and TRBJ1-4, with 7 positions matching TRBD1. Looked up from germline, CDR1 is MNHEY and CDR2 is SVGAGI. CDR3 size: 15 residues. V dropped 0 bases and J dropped 7; count of bases not matched to a gene: 5. CDR3 in DNA: TGTGCCAGCAGTTACTCTGGGACAGTTGGTGAAAAACTGTTTTTT. This codes for CASSYSGTVGEKLFF.

This chain joins TRBV30 and TRBJ2-5, with 12 bases lining up with TRBD2. The germline V gene has CDR1 GTSNPN and CDR2 SVGIG (reference sequence). This CDR3 comprises 15 residues. Trimming cost V 4 bases and J 6 bases; bases outside gene matches: 9. The CDR3 reads CAWTLGLAGRKTQYF. The CDR3 coding sequence is TGTGCCTGGACCCTCGGACTAGCGGGAAGAAAGACCCAGTACTTC.

The chain recombines TRBV2 with TRBJ1-5; 10 bases agree with TRBD1. The CDR3 extends over 16 amino acids. Per the germline V gene, CDR1 is SNHLY and CDR2 is FYNNEI. J gave up 5 bases and V 4 bases, and 8 bases lay outside the gene matches. CDR3 nucleotide sequence: TGTGCCAGCAGTGGAGGGACAGGGGCGCGGGATCAGCCCCAGCATTTT. Residues: CASSGGTGARDQPQHF.